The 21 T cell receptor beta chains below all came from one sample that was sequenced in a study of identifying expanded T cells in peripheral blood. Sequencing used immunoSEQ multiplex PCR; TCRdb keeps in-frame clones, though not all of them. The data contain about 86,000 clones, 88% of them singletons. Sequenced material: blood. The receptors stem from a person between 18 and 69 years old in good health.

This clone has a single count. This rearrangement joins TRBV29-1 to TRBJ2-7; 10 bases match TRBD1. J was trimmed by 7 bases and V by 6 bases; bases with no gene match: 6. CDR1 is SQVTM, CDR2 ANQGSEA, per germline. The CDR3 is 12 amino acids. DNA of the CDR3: TGCAGCGTAGATCCGGGACAGGGGGAGCAGTACTTC. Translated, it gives CSVDPGQGEQYF.

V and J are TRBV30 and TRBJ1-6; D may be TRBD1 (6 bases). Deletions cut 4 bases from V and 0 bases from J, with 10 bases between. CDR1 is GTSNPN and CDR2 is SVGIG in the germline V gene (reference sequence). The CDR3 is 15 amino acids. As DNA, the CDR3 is TGTGCCTGGACCCTAGGGGGCTCCTATAATTCACCCCTCCACTTT. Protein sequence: CAWTLGGSYNSPLHF.

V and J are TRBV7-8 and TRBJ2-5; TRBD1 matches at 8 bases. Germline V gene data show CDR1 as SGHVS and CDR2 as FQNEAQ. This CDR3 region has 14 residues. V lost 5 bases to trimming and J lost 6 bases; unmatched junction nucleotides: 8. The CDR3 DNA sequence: TGTGCCAGCAGCCCCGGACAGGGTAAAAAGACCCAGTACTTC. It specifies CASSPGQGKKTQYF.

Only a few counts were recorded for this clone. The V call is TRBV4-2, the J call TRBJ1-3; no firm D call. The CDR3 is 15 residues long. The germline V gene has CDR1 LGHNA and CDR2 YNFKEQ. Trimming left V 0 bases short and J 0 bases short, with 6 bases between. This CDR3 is CASSQDLSSGNTIYF. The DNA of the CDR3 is TGTGCCAGCAGCCAAGACCTCTCCTCTGGAAACACCATATATTTT.

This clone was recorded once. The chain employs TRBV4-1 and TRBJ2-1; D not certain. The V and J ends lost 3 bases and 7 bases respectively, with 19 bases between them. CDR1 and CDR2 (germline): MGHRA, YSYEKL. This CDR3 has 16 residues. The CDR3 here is CASSHPTQNKGNEQFF. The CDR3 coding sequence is TGCGCCAGCAGCCATCCTACCCAAAATAAGGGTAATGAGCAGTTCTTC.

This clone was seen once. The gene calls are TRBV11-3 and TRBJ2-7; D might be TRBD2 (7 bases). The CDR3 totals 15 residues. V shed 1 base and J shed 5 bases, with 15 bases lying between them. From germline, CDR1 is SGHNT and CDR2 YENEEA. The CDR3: CASSLVWGGDHEQYF. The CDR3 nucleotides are TGTGCCAGCAGCTTAGTGTGGGGGGGCGACCACGAGCAGTACTTC.

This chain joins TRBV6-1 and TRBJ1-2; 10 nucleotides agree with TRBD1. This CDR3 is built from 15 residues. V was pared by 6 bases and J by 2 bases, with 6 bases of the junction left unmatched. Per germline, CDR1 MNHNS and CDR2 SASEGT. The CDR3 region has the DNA TGTGCCAGCAGAACTGGGACAGGGGTCAACTATGGCTACACCTTC. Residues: CASRTGTGVNYGYTF.

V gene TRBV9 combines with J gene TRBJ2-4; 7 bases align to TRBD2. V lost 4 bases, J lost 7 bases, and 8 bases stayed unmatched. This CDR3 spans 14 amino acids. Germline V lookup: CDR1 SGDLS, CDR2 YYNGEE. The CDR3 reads CASSLAEIGNIQYF. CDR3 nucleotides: TGTGCCAGCAGCCTAGCGGAGATAGGGAACATTCAGTACTTC.

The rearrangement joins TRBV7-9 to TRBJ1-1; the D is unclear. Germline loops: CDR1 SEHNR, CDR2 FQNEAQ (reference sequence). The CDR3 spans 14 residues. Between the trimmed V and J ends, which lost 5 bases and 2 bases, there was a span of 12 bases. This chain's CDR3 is CASSLIPTNTEAFF. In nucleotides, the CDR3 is TGTGCCAGCAGCCTAATTCCGACTAACACTGAAGCTTTCTTT.

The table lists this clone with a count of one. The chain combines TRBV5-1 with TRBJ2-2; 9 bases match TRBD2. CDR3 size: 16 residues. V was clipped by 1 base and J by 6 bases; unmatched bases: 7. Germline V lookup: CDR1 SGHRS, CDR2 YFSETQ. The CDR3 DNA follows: TGCGCCAGCAGCTTGACTGGCGGGGGGGAACCCGGGGAGCTGTTTTTT. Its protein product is CASSLTGGGEPGELFF. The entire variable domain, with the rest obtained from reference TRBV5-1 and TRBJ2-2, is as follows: KAGVTQTPRYLIKTRGQQVTLSCSPISGHRSVSWYQQTPGQGLQFLFEYFSETQRNKGNFPGRFSGRQFSNSRSEMNVSTLELGDSALYLCASSLTGGGEPGELFFGEGSRLTVL.

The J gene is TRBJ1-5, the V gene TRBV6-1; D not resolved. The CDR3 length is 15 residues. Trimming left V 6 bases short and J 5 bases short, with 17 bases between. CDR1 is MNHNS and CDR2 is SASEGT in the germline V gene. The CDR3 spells CASRLGPALYQPQHF. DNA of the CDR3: TGTGCCAGCAGGCTCGGGCCAGCGCTCTATCAGCCCCAGCATTTT.

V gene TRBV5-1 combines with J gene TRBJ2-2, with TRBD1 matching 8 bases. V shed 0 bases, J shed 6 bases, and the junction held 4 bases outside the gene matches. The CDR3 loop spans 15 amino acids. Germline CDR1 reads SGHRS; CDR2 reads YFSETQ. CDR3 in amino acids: CASSLDQGAAGELFF. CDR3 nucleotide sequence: TGCGCCAGCAGCTTGGACCAGGGGGCGGCCGGGGAGCTGTTTTTT.

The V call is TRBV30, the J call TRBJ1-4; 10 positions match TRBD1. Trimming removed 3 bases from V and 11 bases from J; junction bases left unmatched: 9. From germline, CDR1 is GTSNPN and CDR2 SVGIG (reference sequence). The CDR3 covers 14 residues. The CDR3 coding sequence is TGTGCCTGGAGCCTCGACAGGGGGCAGGGGAAACTGTTTTTT. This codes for CAWSLDRGQGKLFF.

CDR3 region: CASSLEVGVGEQYF. DNA of the CDR3: TGTGCCAGCAGTTTAGAGGTAGGGGTGGGTGAGCAGTACTTC. The V and J genes are TRBV27 and TRBJ2-7, with D possibly TRBD1 on 5 matching bases. The V and J ends lost 2 bases and 7 bases respectively, with 15 bases between them. The CDR3 loop spans 14 amino acids. CDR1 is MNHEY and CDR2 is SMNVEV in the germline V gene (reference sequence).

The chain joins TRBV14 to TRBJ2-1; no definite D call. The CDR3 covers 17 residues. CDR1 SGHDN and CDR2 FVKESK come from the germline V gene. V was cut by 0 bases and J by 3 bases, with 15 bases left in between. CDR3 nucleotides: TGTGCCAGCAGCCAAGAGGTTACCGAGGCTATCTACAATGAGCAGTTCTTC. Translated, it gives CASSQEVTEAIYNEQFF.

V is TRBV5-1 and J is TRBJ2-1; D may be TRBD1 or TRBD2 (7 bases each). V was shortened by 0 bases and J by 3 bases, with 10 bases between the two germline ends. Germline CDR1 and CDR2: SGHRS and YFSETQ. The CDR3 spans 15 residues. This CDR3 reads CASSLAGGVYNEQFF. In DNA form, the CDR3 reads TGCGCCAGCAGCTTGGCAGGGGGGGTCTACAATGAGCAGTTCTTC.

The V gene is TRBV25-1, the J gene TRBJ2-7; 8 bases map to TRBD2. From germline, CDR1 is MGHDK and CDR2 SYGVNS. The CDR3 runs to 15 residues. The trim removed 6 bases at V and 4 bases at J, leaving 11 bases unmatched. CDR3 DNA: TGTGCCAGCAGGCCCGGCGGCGGGAGGTGGTACGAGCAGTACTTC. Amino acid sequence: CASRPGGGRWYEQYF.

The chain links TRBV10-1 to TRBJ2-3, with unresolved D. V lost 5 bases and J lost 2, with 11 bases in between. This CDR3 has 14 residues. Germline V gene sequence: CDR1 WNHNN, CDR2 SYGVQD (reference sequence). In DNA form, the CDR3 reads TGCGCCAGCAGTACCTCCAGCGACACAGATACGCAGTATTTT. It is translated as CASSTSSDTDTQYF.

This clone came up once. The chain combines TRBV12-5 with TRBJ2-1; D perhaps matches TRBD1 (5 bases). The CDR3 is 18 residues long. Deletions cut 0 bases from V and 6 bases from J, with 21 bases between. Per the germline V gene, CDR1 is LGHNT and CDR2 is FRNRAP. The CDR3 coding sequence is TGTGCTAGTGGTTTGGTACTTTTATCGGACACCTGGCCCAATGAGCAGTTCTTC. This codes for CASGLVLLSDTWPNEQFF. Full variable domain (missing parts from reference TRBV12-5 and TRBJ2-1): DARVTQTPRHKVTEMGQEVTMRCQPILGHNTVFWYRQTMMQGLELLAYFRNRAPLDDSGMPKDRFSAEMPDATLATLKIQPSEPRDSAVYFCASGLVLLSDTWPNEQFFGPGTRLTVL.

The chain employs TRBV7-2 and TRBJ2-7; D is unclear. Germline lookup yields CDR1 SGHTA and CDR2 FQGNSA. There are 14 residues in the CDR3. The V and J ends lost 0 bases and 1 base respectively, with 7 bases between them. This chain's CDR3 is CASSLAGRSYEQYF. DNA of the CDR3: TGTGCCAGCAGCTTAGCGGGCAGGTCCTACGAGCAGTACTTC.

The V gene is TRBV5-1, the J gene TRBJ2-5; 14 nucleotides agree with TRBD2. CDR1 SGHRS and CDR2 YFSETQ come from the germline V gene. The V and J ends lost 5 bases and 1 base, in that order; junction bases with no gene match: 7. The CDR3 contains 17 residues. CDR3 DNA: TGCGCCAGCAGATCCGGGACTAGCGGGGGAACCCAAGAGACCCAGTACTTC. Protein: CASRSGTSGGTQETQYF.